The 28 T cell receptor beta chains in this list originate from one sample, sequenced in a study of shared clonotypes between healthy human individuals. Here immunoSEQ multiplex PCR was the method, and the copy in TCRdb shows in-frame clones only, minus some. The sample records fewer than 1 million clones, roughly 96% being singletons. Only CD45RO-negative cells positively selected for CCR7 counted as naive CD8 cells, so terminally differentiated effector memory CD45RA+ cells were excluded. The material sequenced was naive CD8+ T cells sorted from blood. All receptors derive from a man aged 25-40 years in good health.

To note about this clone: The sample has other DNA sequences that encode this CDR3 too. This chain connects TRBV5-1 to TRBJ2-7; 7 nucleotides line up with TRBD1. Looked up from germline, CDR1 is SGHRS and CDR2 is YFSETQ. V shed 0 bases and J 4 bases; nucleotides not matched to a gene: 4. CDR3 length: 14 residues. DNA of the CDR3: TGCGCCAGCAGCTTGGGACAGGGTTTTTACGAGCAGTACTTC. Protein: CASSLGQGFYEQYF.

The rearrangement links TRBV27 to TRBJ2-3, with D unclear. CDR3 length: 15 amino acids. Germline V gene lookup returns CDR1 MNHEY and CDR2 SMNVEV (reference sequence). V was pared by 7 bases and J by 4 bases, with 18 bases between. The CDR3 here is CASKRVEFSADTQYF. In DNA form, the CDR3 reads TGTGCCAGCAAAAGGGTCGAGTTCTCGGCAGATACGCAGTATTTT.

The V call is TRBV7-6, the J call TRBJ1-1; D perhaps matches TRBD1 (5 bases). This CDR3 is built from 13 residues. V was pared by 8 bases and J by 0 bases, with 10 bases between. CDR1 and CDR2 from the germline V gene are SGHVS and FNYEAQ. The CDR3 spells CASSRALNTEAFF. As DNA, the CDR3 is TGTGCCAGCTCCAGGGCACTGAACACTGAAGCTTTCTTT.

V is TRBV4-1 and J is TRBJ1-1; no reliable D call. V shed 3 bases and J shed 2 bases, with 10 bases lying between them. Germline values: CDR1 MGHRA, CDR2 YSYEKL. This CDR3 is 14 amino acids long. The CDR3 coding sequence is TGCGCCAGCAGCCAGTCAGGAGAAAACACTGAAGCTTTCTTT. This translates into CASSQSGENTEAFF.

The chain employs TRBV5-1 and TRBJ2-1, with D possibly matching TRBD2 (5 bases). Germline values: CDR1 SGHRS, CDR2 YFSETQ. The CDR3 has 15 amino acids. V gave up 1 base and J gave up 2 bases, with 10 bases separating them. The CDR3 region has the DNA TGCGCCAGCAGCTTGAGTCTAGCAGCCTACAATGAGCAGTTCTTC. Protein sequence: CASSLSLAAYNEQFF.

The J gene is TRBJ2-2, the V gene TRBV9; D gene ambiguous. Trimming pared 7 bases from V and 2 bases from J, leaving 12 bases between. This CDR3 comprises 14 residues. Germline loops: CDR1 SGDLS, CDR2 YYNGEE. Written as DNA, the CDR3 is TGTGCCAGCCTTTCCGGATTTAACACCGGGGAGCTGTTTTTT. Amino acids: CASLSGFNTGELFF.

There are a few counts of this clone. The V call is TRBV11-3, the J call TRBJ2-7; D call uncertain. The germline gives CDR1 SGHNT, CDR2 YENEEA. The CDR3 is made up of 13 amino acids. Trimming took off 4 bases at V and 2 bases at J, with 9 bases between the two ends. CDR3 sequence reads: CASSSEIAYEQYF. CDR3 nucleotides: TGTGCCAGCAGCTCCGAGATAGCCTACGAGCAGTACTTC.

In the case of this clone: The same CDR3 also results from other DNA sequences found in this sample. The chain combines TRBV6-5 with TRBJ2-1, with TRBD1 matching 7 bases. The junction had 0 bases not matched to a gene; V was cut back by 0 bases and J by 7 bases. Germline lookup yields CDR1 MNHEY and CDR2 SVGAGI. The CDR3 extends over 13 amino acids. CDR3 amino acids: CASSYSTGNEQFF. The CDR3, as DNA: TGTGCCAGCAGTTACTCGACAGGGAATGAGCAGTTCTTC.

The chain has TRBV6-6 and TRBJ2-7; no reliable D call. This CDR3 contains 12 residues. Trimming cost V 6 bases and J 5 bases, with 11 bases left between them. Germline V CDR1 and CDR2: MNHNY, SVGAGI (reference sequence). The CDR3 sequence: CASSAGTHEQYF. The CDR3 DNA sequence: TGTGCCAGCAGCGCCGGAACCCACGAGCAGTACTTC.

The CDR3 DNA sequence: TGTGCCAGCAGTCCCTGGCGGGTGAGCTCCTACAATGAGCAGTTCTTC. It is translated as CASSPWRVSSYNEQFF. The chain is built from TRBV28 and TRBJ2-1, with D perhaps TRBD2 (5 bases). The CDR3 extends over 16 amino acids. Trimming shortened V by 5 bases and J by 0 bases, and 14 bases separated the two germline ends. Germline V lookup: CDR1 MDHEN, CDR2 SYDVKM.

This rearrangement joins TRBV28 to TRBJ2-5; D uncertain. The CDR3 is 13 residues long. Trimming cost V 3 bases and J 2 bases, with 7 bases left between them. Germline CDR1 reads MDHEN; CDR2 reads SYDVKM. The CDR3 is CASSLRVQETQYF. CDR3 in DNA: TGTGCCAGCAGTTTGAGAGTGCAAGAGACCCAGTACTTC.

This clone has only one observation. V usage is TRBV20-1 and J usage is TRBJ2-1; no reliable D call. Germline values: CDR1 DFQATT, CDR2 SNEGSKA (reference sequence). This CDR3 is 10 amino acids long. Trimming pared 5 bases from V and 9 bases from J, leaving 8 bases between. As DNA, the CDR3 is TGCAGTGCTCAAGCCGGTGAGCAGTTCTTC. The encoded protein is CSAQAGEQFF.

The chain couples TRBV5-6 to TRBJ2-1, with 13 bases aligning to TRBD2. The CDR3 covers 14 residues. V lost 4 bases to trimming and J lost 10 bases; unmatched junction nucleotides: 5. Germline V CDR1 and CDR2: SGHDT, YYEEEE. CDR3 sequence: CASSPGLAGEEQFF. CDR3 nucleotide sequence: TGTGCCAGCAGCCCTGGACTAGCGGGAGAAGAGCAGTTCTTC.

This chain links TRBV28 with TRBJ2-2; tentatively, D is TRBD1 or TRBD2 (6 bases each). From germline, CDR1 is MDHEN and CDR2 SYDVKM. Deletions cut 5 bases from V and 6 bases from J, with 16 bases between. The CDR3 totals 15 residues. The CDR3 DNA sequence: TGTGCCAGCAGTCTCCTGACAGGAGGGGCCGGGGAGCTGTTTTTT. Its translation is CASSLLTGGAGELFF. Drawing the rest from reference TRBV28 and TRBJ2-2, the complete variable domain is DVKVTQSSRYLVKRTGEKVFLECVQDMDHENMFWYRQDPGLGLRLIYFSYDVKMKEKGDIPEGYSVSREKKERFSLILESASTNQTSMYLCASSLLTGGAGELFFGEGSRLTVL.

CDR3 nucleotides: TGTGCCAGCAGTGGACAGGACTACGAGCAGTACTTC. Amino acid sequence: CASSGQDYEQYF. The gene calls are TRBV9 and TRBJ2-7, with 7 bases matching TRBD1. The CDR3 is 12 amino acids. J lost 3 bases, V lost 5 bases, and 2 bases had no gene match. CDR1 is SGDLS, CDR2 YYNGEE, per germline.

The chain combines TRBV2 with TRBJ2-7; 11 bases line up with TRBD2. Trimming at V came to 8 bases and at J to 0 bases, leaving 9 bases not matched to a gene. The CDR3 runs to 16 residues. Germline loops: CDR1 SNHLY, CDR2 FYNNEI. The CDR3 DNA follows: TGTGCCAGCTACGGGACTAGCGGATTCAGCTCCTACGAGCAGTACTTC. As protein: CASYGTSGFSSYEQYF.

V and J are TRBV7-2 and TRBJ2-7; D not resolved. Germline V lookup: CDR1 SGHTA, CDR2 FQGNSA. The CDR3 runs to 12 residues. The V end was cut by 3 bases, the J end by 5 bases, with 8 bases between. The CDR3 is CASSFLKDEQYF. The CDR3, as DNA: TGTGCCAGCAGCTTTCTTAAGGACGAGCAGTACTTC.

The count of this clone is one. The rearrangement joins TRBV7-9 to TRBJ2-7, with no clear D. CDR3 length: 13 amino acids. Germline CDR1 reads SEHNR; CDR2 reads FQNEAQ (reference sequence). Trimming pared 3 bases from V and 4 bases from J, leaving 10 bases between. The DNA of the CDR3 is TGTGCCAGCAGCTTTGGGCCAGCATACGAGCAGTACTTC. Its translation is CASSFGPAYEQYF.

The CDR3 here is CASSHLIEDTEAFF. The CDR3 DNA reads TGCGCCAGCAGCCATTTGATTGAGGACACTGAAGCTTTCTTT. This rearrangement joins TRBV4-1 to TRBJ1-1; D remains ambiguous. From germline, CDR1 is MGHRA and CDR2 YSYEKL. The CDR3 covers 14 residues. V lost 3 bases, J lost 3 bases, and 11 bases lay in between.

The chain couples TRBV9 to TRBJ2-7; 9 positions match TRBD1. The CDR3 sequence is 15 residues long. Trimming took 1 base from V and 6 from J; bases not matched to a gene: 8. CDR1 is SGDLS, CDR2 YYNGEE, per germline. The CDR3 DNA follows: TGTGCCAGCAGCGTATCTTCCGGGACAGGGTCCGAGCAGTACTTC. It is translated as CASSVSSGTGSEQYF.

This clone has a handful of counts. This sample also contains other DNA sequences that code for the same CDR3. The rearrangement links TRBV10-2 to TRBJ2-7; no firm D call. The CDR3 length is 11 residues. Germline values: CDR1 WSHSY, CDR2 SAAADI. With 6 bases removed from V and 3 bases from J, the gap between germline ends came to 6 bases. CDR3 amino acids: CASRTGYEQYF. The CDR3 nucleotides read TGCGCCAGCAGGACTGGCTACGAGCAGTACTTC.

V usage is TRBV27 and J usage is TRBJ2-5, with 11 nucleotides matching TRBD2. The CDR3 extends over 16 amino acids. The germline gives CDR1 MNHEY, CDR2 SMNVEV (reference sequence). Trimming cost V 6 bases and J 5 bases; bases outside gene matches: 11. The CDR3 DNA sequence: TGTGCCAGCAGCCCCGTAGCGGGAGGGTTTAGGGAGACCCAGTACTTC. Protein product: CASSPVAGGFRETQYF.

The chain combines TRBV6-5 with TRBJ1-1; D gene unclear. V dropped 2 bases and J dropped 5 bases, with 12 bases sitting between them. CDR3 length: 14 amino acids. In germline, CDR1 is MNHEY, CDR2 SVGAGI. CDR3 sequence reads: CASSYTVGWTEAFF. Written as DNA, the CDR3 is TGTGCCAGCAGTTACACGGTGGGGTGGACTGAAGCTTTCTTT.

This clone was detected only once. The rearrangement links TRBV6-6 to TRBJ2-3; D ambiguous. V shed 4 bases and J shed 6 bases, with 2 bases lying between them. The germline V gene encodes CDR1 MNHNY and CDR2 SVGAGI (reference sequence). The CDR3 has 10 residues. The CDR3 nucleotides are TGTGCCAGCAGTTTTGATACGCAGTATTTT. Translating gives CASSFDTQYF.

V gene TRBV5-6 combines with J gene TRBJ1-2, with TRBD1 matching over 10 bases. Looked up from germline, CDR1 is SGHDT and CDR2 is YYEEEE. CDR3 length: 14 amino acids. The V and J ends lost 5 bases and 6 bases, in that order; junction bases with no gene match: 7. The CDR3 nucleotides are TGTGCCAGCAGTTCGCCGGGACAGGGGAATGGCTACACCTTC. It translates to CASSSPGQGNGYTF.

The chain employs TRBV11-2 and TRBJ2-7, with D maybe TRBD2 (5 bases). The CDR3 spans 15 residues. V lost 4 bases and J 4 bases, leaving 17 bases between the germline ends. The germline V gene encodes CDR1 SGHAT and CDR2 FQNNGV. CDR3 bases: TGTGCCAGCAGCTCCGTTGCCGGGATCCGATACGAGCAGTACTTC. Protein product: CASSSVAGIRYEQYF.

The CDR3 nucleotides are TGTGCCAGCCGAGGGGGCTTGATCTACGAGCAGTACTTC. It codes for CASRGGLIYEQYF. The genes are TRBV28 and TRBJ2-7; 7 bases map to TRBD1. V trimming: 8 bases; J trimming: 3 bases; junction bases outside the gene matches: 7. Germline values: CDR1 MDHEN, CDR2 SYDVKM. CDR3 length: 13 residues.

The chain recombines TRBV28 with TRBJ2-1, with a possible D match to TRBD1 (6 bases). V was shortened by 3 bases and J by 7 bases, with 22 bases between the two germline ends. CDR1 is MDHEN and CDR2 is SYDVKM in the germline V gene. The CDR3 is 17 residues long. CDR3: CASSFLRTELMGNEQFF. In nucleotides, the CDR3 is TGTGCCAGCAGTTTCCTTCGGACAGAATTGATGGGGAATGAGCAGTTCTTC. Full variable domain (remainder filled in from reference TRBV28 and TRBJ2-1): DVKVTQSSRYLVKRTGEKVFLECVQDMDHENMFWYRQDPGLGLRLIYFSYDVKMKEKGDIPEGYSVSREKKERFSLILESASTNQTSMYLCASSFLRTELMGNEQFFGPGTRLTVL.